The text below deals with one TCR beta chain. Its antigen remains unknown. These data are taken from a study of radiotherapy plus CTLA-4 blockade in lung cancer. Turning to the study itself: An objective response was seen in around a sixth of patients, and disease control in 25% to 40%.

Study-wide results and caveats: After treatment with radiotherapy plus ipilimumab, TCR clones that came from the tumor expanded in blood. Alongside interferon-beta, early blood T cell clone dynamics were reportedly the best predictor of response.

Focal radiation and CTLA-4 blockade (ipilimumab) were tested in chemo-refractory metastatic non-small-cell lung cancer patients. Sequenced by immunoSEQ multiplex PCR; TCRdb stores in-frame clones only, minus some. The sample contains around 99,000 clones, roughly 88% of which appear only once. CDR1 is MNHEY, CDR2 SVGAGI, per germline. The CDR3 covers 12 residues. Between the trimmed V and J ends, which lost 4 bases and 3 bases, there was a span of 6 bases. The sequence was collected from a human donor with non-small cell lung cancer that progressed on radiotherapy plus ipilimumab. Here the sequenced sample was peripheral blood, taken from a patient treated with radiotherapy plus ipilimumab. The genes are TRBV6-5 and TRBJ1-1; D ambiguous. CDR3 coding DNA: TGTGCCAGCAGTTCGAGGGACACTGAAGCTTTCTTT. Protein product: CASSSRDTEAFF.